This T cell receptor (beta chain) was obtained from a study of shared clonotypes between healthy human individuals. Study at large: Donors had three CD4 naive, three CD4 memory, two CD8 naive and one CD8 memory plate apiece.

CDR3 length equals 16 residues. The germline V gene encodes CDR1 SEHNR and CDR2 FQNEAQ (reference sequence). The V and J ends lost 3 bases and 1 base respectively, with 15 bases between them. In the naive CD8 group, cells lacked CD45RO and were positively selected for CCR7, so terminally differentiated effector memory CD45RA+ cells were left out. Sequenced by immunoSEQ multiplex PCR; TCRdb stores in-frame clones only, minus some. Here the sample spans about 2.1 million clones, roughly 91% being singletons. The rearrangement uses TRBV7-9 and TRBJ2-5; perhaps TRBD2 as D (6 bases). Input material: naive CD8+ T cells from PBMCs. This receptor was obtained from a man aged 18 to 35 in good health. Some clones in this sample may be carry-over from other donors' samples. CDR3 in DNA: TGTGCCAGCAGCTTGGGGCGGGAACAGCTCCAAGAGACCCAGTACTTC. Translation gives CASSLGREQLQETQYF.